These 10 T cell receptor beta chains were sequenced from one sample in a study of radiotherapy plus CTLA-4 blockade in lung cancer. Sequenced by immunoSEQ multiplex PCR; TCRdb stores in-frame clones only, minus some. The repertoire has over 80,000 clones, roughly four fifths of them found once; the top ten carry 0.65% to 0.95%. The material sequenced was peripheral blood, taken from a patient treated with radiotherapy plus ipilimumab. The receptors shown here come from a human donor with non-small cell lung cancer who had stable disease on radiotherapy plus ipilimumab.

The chain couples TRBV6-4 to TRBJ2-1, with D possibly TRBD2 on 5 matching bases. In germline, CDR1 is MRHNA, CDR2 SNTAGT. Trimming removed 1 base at V and 8 bases at J, with 12 bases between. The CDR3 is 14 residues long. The CDR3 loop is CASSDFRGRDEQFF. The CDR3 DNA reads TGTGCCAGCAGTGACTTCCGAGGGCGCGATGAGCAGTTCTTC.

V and J are TRBV6-1 and TRBJ2-1; no clear D. V dropped 4 bases and J dropped 3 bases, with 13 bases sitting between them. CDR1 and CDR2 (germline): MNHNS, SASEGT. The CDR3 runs to 15 residues. CDR3 nucleotide sequence: TGTGCCAGCAGTGCGAGCAGCGACAACTACAATGAGCAGTTCTTC. Residues: CASSASSDNYNEQFF.

The chain couples TRBV5-1 to TRBJ2-7; a possible D gene is TRBD1 (7 bases). The CDR3 extends over 14 amino acids. Trimming shortened V by 5 bases and J by 5 bases, and 17 bases separated the two germline ends. The V gene's germline CDR1 is SGHRS and CDR2 YFSETQ. As DNA, the CDR3 is TGCGCCAGCAGTCCGGCAGGGGGGTATAACGAGCAGTACTTC. Amino acid sequence: CASSPAGGYNEQYF.

V gene TRBV6-4 combines with J gene TRBJ1-1; possible D gene TRBD1, 5 bases. The CDR3 consists of 13 residues. Germline V gene lookup returns CDR1 MRHNA and CDR2 SNTAGT. V lost 0 bases and J lost 10, with 12 bases in between. CDR3 coding DNA: TGTGCCAGCAGTGACTCGCAGGGCGGTAGAGCTTTCTTT. This gives the protein CASSDSQGGRAFF.

The rearrangement links TRBV19 to TRBJ2-1, with TRBD2 identical over 10 bases. The CDR3 is 16 residues long. Germline CDR1 and CDR2: LNHDA and SQIVND (reference sequence). V dropped 5 bases and J dropped 4; count of bases not matched to a gene: 8. Here the CDR3 DNA reads TGTGCCAGTAGTCCGAAGCGGGAGGGTCGTTACAATGAGCAGTTCTTC. This sequence encodes CASSPKREGRYNEQFF.

Concerning this clone itself: Other DNA sequences of this sample code for an identical CDR3. This chain links TRBV27 with TRBJ1-1; D is perhaps TRBD1 (6 bases). With 5 bases removed from V and 4 bases from J, the gap between germline ends came to 20 bases. The length of the CDR3 is 16 residues. CDR1 and CDR2 (germline): MNHEY, SMNVEV (reference sequence). The CDR3 coding sequence is TGTGCCAGCAGTCCCCTCCTTTTACAGGGATCCACTGAAGCTTTCTTT. Amino acids: CASSPLLLQGSTEAFF.

The CDR3 DNA reads TGTGCCAGCGGGGACAGGGCTAACTATGGCTACACCTTC. Translated, it gives CASGDRANYGYTF. The V and J genes are TRBV6-5 and TRBJ1-2; 9 bases map to TRBD1. This CDR3 contains 13 residues. V was clipped by 8 bases and J by 0 bases; unmatched bases: 1. Germline V CDR1 and CDR2: MNHEY, SVGAGI.

This clone was recorded a few times. The V and J genes are TRBV5-5 and TRBJ1-1, with a tentative D call TRBD1 (5 bases). V was cut by 2 bases and J by 1 base, with 18 bases left in between. The CDR3 is 17 residues long. CDR1 and CDR2 (germline): SGHKS, YYEKEE (reference sequence). The CDR3 DNA is TGTGCCAGCAGCTTCTGGCAGGGTCGATTTACGAACACTGAAGCTTTCTTT. Protein sequence: CASSFWQGRFTNTEAFF.

This chain joins TRBV7-9 and TRBJ2-7, with D perhaps matching TRBD1 (5 bases). This CDR3 has 15 residues. With 1 base removed from V and 2 bases from J, the gap between germline ends came to 12 bases. The germline gives CDR1 SEHNR, CDR2 FQNEAQ (reference sequence). CDR3 residues: CASSLVRGTPYEQYF. For the CDR3, the DNA is TGTGCCAGCAGCTTAGTAAGGGGCACTCCCTACGAGCAGTACTTC.

The table lists this clone with a few counts. The V gene is TRBV7-9, the J gene TRBJ1-5; D remains ambiguous. The V end lost 4 bases, the J end lost 2 bases, and 12 bases lay between the germline ends. The V gene's germline CDR1 is SEHNR and CDR2 FQNEAQ (reference sequence). The length of the CDR3 is 15 residues. The CDR3 here is CASSSKGLGNQPQHF. CDR3 DNA sequence: TGTGCCAGCAGCTCCAAAGGGTTGGGCAATCAGCCCCAGCATTTT.